This T cell receptor beta chain was obtained from a study of blood T cell repertoires in COVID-19. Overall study: Samples taken during acute and convalescent COVID-19 were collected in the United States, Italy and Spain. Sources were T cells, B-cell-depleted T cells, or PBMCs; the material itself was cDNA or gDNA.

The CDR3 covers 12 residues. Germline-derived CDR1 and CDR2 are ENHRY and SYGVKD. The V end was cut by 3 bases, the J end by 8 bases, with 10 bases between. Original processing methods: Reference gene primer amplification gave nucleated cell count estimates. Measured with immunoSEQ multiplex PCR; TCRdb has only the in-frame clones, and not every one. The V and J calls and clone size come from that table; D and trimming were worked out from the DNA. The data show over 200,000 clones, over 80% seen once. This sequence originates from a human donor in a cohort sampled during active COVID-19. Sequenced sample: peripheral blood. This chain connects TRBV10-3 to TRBJ1-2; a weak D match, TRBD1 (6 bases). The DNA for the CDR3 is TGTGCCATCAGTGACGGGGGGCCGGGCTACACCTTC. Its translation is CAISDGGPGYTF.